These 25 T cell receptor beta chains share one sample of origin, sequenced in a study of control samples from healthy donors and cancer patients. Data came from immunoSEQ multiplex PCR; TCRdb stores just in-frame clones and leaves some out. The profile shows tens of thousands of clones, more than 85% of them singletons. Sequencing used blood. The receptor source for this set is a woman in her 50s in good health.

V gene TRBV19 combines with J gene TRBJ2-1; the match to TRBD1 covers 9 bases. CDR1 is LNHDA and CDR2 is SQIVND in the germline V gene (reference sequence). This CDR3 has 14 residues. The V segment lost 6 bases and the J segment 7 bases; nucleotides outside the gene matches: 7. In DNA, the CDR3 is TGTGCCAGTAGACGGGACAGGGTGAGGAATGAGCAGTTCTTC. Translated, it gives CASRRDRVRNEQFF. Complete variable domain (other parts from reference TRBV19 and TRBJ2-1): DGGITQSPKYLFRKEGQNVTLSCEQNLNHDAMYWYRQDPGQGLRLIYYSQIVNDFQKGDIAEGYSVSREKKESFPLTVTSAQKNPTAFYLCASRRDRVRNEQFFGPGTRLTVL.

V is TRBV5-1 and J is TRBJ1-5; 8 positions agree with TRBD1. Germline assignment: CDR1 SGHRS and CDR2 YFSETQ. V lost 4 bases, J lost 2 bases, and 5 bases stayed unmatched. CDR3 size: 15 residues. For the CDR3, the DNA is TGCGCCAGCAGCCCGCAGACAGGGGGCAATCAGCCCCAGCATTTT. It codes for CASSPQTGGNQPQHF.

This clone was counted at least ten times. V gene TRBV5-4 combines with J gene TRBJ2-7; tentative D call: TRBD2 (6 bases). Trimming cost V 3 bases and J 3 bases, with 16 bases left between them. Germline CDR1 is SGHNT and CDR2 is YYREEE (reference sequence). This CDR3 has 15 amino acids. In DNA form, the CDR3 reads TGTGCCAGCAGCTCCCGGGTCGCGGGACTCTACGAGCAGTACTTC. It yields the protein CASSSRVAGLYEQYF. The entire variable domain, with the rest obtained from reference TRBV5-4 and TRBJ2-7, is as follows: ETGVTQSPTHLIKTRGQQVTLRCSSQSGHNTVSWYQQALGQGPQFIFQYYREEENGRGNFPPRFSGLQFPNYSSELNVNALELDDSALYLCASSSRVAGLYEQYFGPGTRLTVT.

The chain combines TRBV29-1 with TRBJ2-5; TRBD2 agrees at 15 bases. Germline trimming cut 6 bases from V and 6 bases from J; bases unmatched to any gene: 8. This CDR3 has 15 amino acids. Looked up from germline, CDR1 is SQVTM and CDR2 is ANQGSEA. The DNA for the CDR3 is TGCAGCGTAGGACTAGCGGGAGGGCCTAGGCAGACCCAGTACTTC. Protein sequence: CSVGLAGGPRQTQYF.

The J gene is TRBJ1-4, the V gene TRBV28, with TRBD1 matching over 8 bases. The CDR3 consists of 15 residues. Trimming at V came to 4 bases and at J to 3 bases, leaving 4 bases not matched to a gene. CDR1 is MDHEN and CDR2 is SYDVKM in the germline V gene. Written as DNA, the CDR3 is TGTGCCAGCAGTTCCCCGGGACAGGCTAATGAAAAACTGTTTTTT. Translating it yields CASSSPGQANEKLFF.

This clone came up a few times. The rearrangement uses TRBV4-1 and TRBJ2-7, with a tentative D call TRBD2 (6 bases). In germline, CDR1 is MGHRA, CDR2 YSYEKL. V gave up 0 bases and J gave up 1 base, with 16 bases separating them. This CDR3 is 17 amino acids long. CDR3 DNA sequence: TGCGCCAGCAGCCAAGAGTTGGCGGGATTTATTTCCTACGAGCAGTACTTC. Translating gives CASSQELAGFISYEQYF.

V and J are TRBV28 and TRBJ1-6; the match to TRBD1 covers 8 bases. J lost 11 bases, V lost 6 bases, and 9 bases had no gene match. Germline CDR1 MDHEN, CDR2 SYDVKM. The CDR3 is 14 residues long. The CDR3 is CASRPPDRGPPLHF. As DNA, the CDR3 is TGTGCCAGCAGACCACCCGACAGGGGACCACCCCTCCACTTT.

V gene TRBV5-1 combines with J gene TRBJ2-6; D gene uncertain. Trimming left V 0 bases short and J 0 bases short, with 7 bases between. Germline assignment: CDR1 SGHRS and CDR2 YFSETQ. The CDR3 consists of 16 residues. CDR3 sequence (DNA): TGCGCCAGCAGCTTGGGACACCGCTCTGGGGCCAACGTCCTGACTTTC. The encoded protein is CASSLGHRSGANVLTF.

This clone appeared a single time. This rearrangement joins TRBV7-2 to TRBJ1-1, with 8 bases matching TRBD1. The CDR3 has 17 residues. V was clipped by 2 bases and J by 4 bases; unmatched bases: 12. Germline CDR1 and CDR2: SGHTA and FQGNSA. The CDR3 DNA is TGTGCCAGCAGCTTACATTCCGCGACAGGGGTGTTCACTGAAGCTTTCTTT. Encoded protein: CASSLHSATGVFTEAFF.

The chain links TRBV28 to TRBJ2-1, with TRBD2 identical over 9 bases. Germline CDR1 is MDHEN and CDR2 is SYDVKM. The ends lost 5 bases at V and 8 bases at J; junction bases unmatched: 7. The CDR3 is made up of 14 amino acids. The CDR3 DNA sequence: TGTGCCAGCAGTCTTAGCGGGAGAAACGATGAGCAGTTCTTC. Translation gives CASSLSGRNDEQFF.

CDR3 DNA sequence: TGTGCCGCCTCGGCGCCCGCGAACACCGGGGAGCTGTTTTTT. Protein product: CAASAPANTGELFF. V and J are TRBV24-1 and TRBJ2-2; D is undetermined. V was pared by 12 bases and J by 0 bases, with 13 bases between. CDR1 is KGHDR, CDR2 SFDVKD, per germline. This CDR3 region has 14 residues.

The chain joins TRBV27 to TRBJ2-2, with 11 bases aligning to TRBD1. The CDR3 runs 16 residues. The V and J ends lost 6 bases and 4 bases, in that order; junction bases with no gene match: 7. Germline CDR1 and CDR2: MNHEY and SMNVEV (reference sequence). The CDR3 protein is CASSPPGTGGTGELFF. The CDR3 nucleotides are TGTGCCAGCAGCCCTCCAGGGACAGGGGGCACCGGGGAGCTGTTTTTT.

This chain links TRBV18 with TRBJ1-5; D possibly corresponds to TRBD1 (5 bases). V was pared by 0 bases and J by 10 bases, with 22 bases between. The CDR3 has 17 amino acids. Germline loops: CDR1 KGHSH, CDR2 LQKENI. The CDR3 here is CASSPPNSKGAPIPQHF. CDR3 sequence (DNA): TGTGCCAGCTCACCACCGAATTCAAAAGGGGCCCCGATCCCCCAGCATTTT.

V usage is TRBV3-1 (or the pseudogene TRBV3-2) and J usage is TRBJ1-2; D unclear. Per germline, CDR1 LGHDT and CDR2 YNNKEL (reference sequence). Trimming took 1 base from V and 13 from J, leaving 13 bases between them. CDR3 length equals 12 residues. The DNA of the CDR3 is TGTGCCAGCAGCCAAGCGTTCTCCCACCCCACCTTC. This encodes CASSQAFSHPTF.

The rearrangement uses TRBV19 and TRBJ2-1; D might be TRBD2 (6 bases). Germline CDR1 and CDR2: LNHDA and SQIVND (reference sequence). This CDR3 has 17 amino acids. Trimming shortened V by 6 bases and J by 4 bases, and 22 bases separated the two germline ends. The CDR3 is CASSLSSGTGFYNEQFF. Here the CDR3 DNA reads TGTGCCAGTAGCCTATCCTCCGGGACTGGCTTTTACAATGAGCAGTTCTTC. Together with reference TRBV19 and TRBJ2-1, the CDR3 gives the full variable domain: DGGITQSPKYLFRKEGQNVTLSCEQNLNHDAMYWYRQDPGQGLRLIYYSQIVNDFQKGDIAEGYSVSREKKESFPLTVTSAQKNPTAFYLCASSLSSGTGFYNEQFFGPGTRLTVL.

J is TRBJ2-1 and V is TRBV5-1; TRBD1 matches at 8 bases. This CDR3 comprises 16 residues. Losses at the gene ends were 4 bases for V and 0 bases for J; bases not matched to a gene: 6. Germline CDR1 and CDR2: SGHRS and YFSETQ. In nucleotides, the CDR3 is TGCGCCAGCAGCAGGGACAGGCTGAGCTCCTACAATGAGCAGTTCTTC. Translation gives CASSRDRLSSYNEQFF. Complete variable domain (other parts from reference TRBV5-1 and TRBJ2-1): KAGVTQTPRYLIKTRGQQVTLSCSPISGHRSVSWYQQTPGQGLQFLFEYFSETQRNKGNFPGRFSGRQFSNSRSEMNVSTLELGDSALYLCASSRDRLSSYNEQFFGPGTRLTVL.

This chain joins TRBV6-5 and TRBJ1-4; 10 nucleotides align to TRBD1. V lost 5 bases to trimming and J lost 6 bases; unmatched junction nucleotides: 6. The CDR3 totals 15 residues. Germline CDR1 MNHEY, CDR2 SVGAGI. In DNA, the CDR3 is TGTGCCAGCAGTCTCACCGGGACAGGGGATGAAAAACTGTTTTTT. Protein product: CASSLTGTGDEKLFF.

The rearrangement joins TRBV28 to TRBJ2-5; TRBD2 is a possible D gene (5 bases). Between the trimmed V and J ends, which lost 3 bases and 3 bases, there was a span of 5 bases. Germline V CDR1 and CDR2: MDHEN, SYDVKM. This CDR3 region has 12 residues. CDR3 sequence reads: CASSLEEETQYF. The CDR3 DNA follows: TGTGCCAGCAGTTTGGAGGAAGAGACCCAGTACTTC. The variable domain in full, with the rest retrieved from reference TRBV28 and TRBJ2-5, is DVKVTQSSRYLVKRTGEKVFLECVQDMDHENMFWYRQDPGLGLRLIYFSYDVKMKEKGDIPEGYSVSREKKERFSLILESASTNQTSMYLCASSLEEETQYFGPGTRLLVL.

This clone has a handful of counts. V and J are TRBV10-3 and TRBJ1-1, with D perhaps matching TRBD1 (5 bases). This CDR3 contains 11 residues. The V and J ends lost 9 bases and 4 bases respectively, with 9 bases between them. Germline values: CDR1 ENHRY, CDR2 SYGVKD. CDR3 in amino acids: CAMGTVTEAFF. The CDR3 DNA is TGTGCCATGGGGACGGTCACTGAAGCTTTCTTT.

The chain combines TRBV2 with TRBJ1-1; D gene uncertain. Germline V gene data show CDR1 as SNHLY and CDR2 as FYNNEI. V was cut by 2 bases and J by 4 bases, with 8 bases left in between. The CDR3 runs 13 residues. In DNA, the CDR3 is TGTGCCAGCAGTGAAACTCTCTCCACTGAAGCTTTCTTT. Protein sequence: CASSETLSTEAFF.

V usage is TRBV28 and J usage is TRBJ2-6; D gene unclear. Germline CDR1 MDHEN, CDR2 SYDVKM. Trimming took off 2 bases at V and 0 bases at J, with 11 bases between the two ends. This CDR3 comprises 17 residues. As DNA, the CDR3 is TGTGCCAGCAGTTTAAGGAAGCTCCCCTCTGGGGCCAACGTCCTGACTTTC. Amino acids: CASSLRKLPSGANVLTF.

This chain links TRBV30 with TRBJ2-5; a weak D match, TRBD1 (6 bases). V was trimmed by 0 bases and J by 5 bases, leaving 10 bases between them. The germline V gene has CDR1 GTSNPN and CDR2 SVGIG (reference sequence). The CDR3 runs 13 residues. This CDR3 is CAWSVTRGETQYF. The CDR3 region has the DNA TGTGCCTGGAGTGTAACTAGGGGGGAGACCCAGTACTTC. Based on the CDR3 plus reference TRBV30 and TRBJ2-5, the full variable domain is SQTIHQWPATLVQPVGSPLSLECTVEGTSNPNLYWYRQAAGRGLQLLFYSVGIGQISSEVPQNLSASRPQDRQFILSSKKLLLSDSGFYLCAWSVTRGETQYFGPGTRLLVL.

This sequence joins TRBV9 and TRBJ1-1; D is unclear. Germline V lookup: CDR1 SGDLS, CDR2 YYNGEE. CDR3 length equals 15 residues. Trimming removed 0 bases at V and 6 bases at J, with 15 bases between. This CDR3 reads CASSVGGIGTSEAFF. CDR3 bases: TGTGCCAGCAGCGTAGGTGGAATAGGTACTTCTGAAGCTTTCTTT.

The chain joins TRBV29-1 to TRBJ1-1, with D possibly TRBD1 on 6 matching bases. Trimming took 6 bases from V and 5 from J, leaving 16 bases between them. Germline CDR1 SQVTM, CDR2 ANQGSEA. The CDR3 loop spans 13 amino acids. CDR3 sequence reads: CSVQNREGTEAFF. CDR3 DNA: TGCAGCGTCCAGAACAGGGAGGGGACTGAAGCTTTCTTT.

The chain employs TRBV18 and TRBJ2-5; 8 nucleotides align to TRBD1. The CDR3 loop spans 14 amino acids. V shed 6 bases and J 2 bases; nucleotides not matched to a gene: 5. CDR1 and CDR2 from the germline V gene are KGHSH and LQKENI. The DNA of the CDR3 is TGTGCCAGCTCGCGTGACAGGGGTCAAGAGACCCAGTACTTC. It translates to CASSRDRGQETQYF. Using reference TRBV18 and TRBJ2-5 for the parts outside the CDR3, the full variable domain is NAGVMQNPRHLVRRRGQEARLRCSPMKGHSHVYWYRQLPEEGLKFMVYLQKENIIDESGMPKERFSAEFPKEGPSILRIQQVVRGDSAAYFCASSRDRGQETQYFGPGTRLLVL.